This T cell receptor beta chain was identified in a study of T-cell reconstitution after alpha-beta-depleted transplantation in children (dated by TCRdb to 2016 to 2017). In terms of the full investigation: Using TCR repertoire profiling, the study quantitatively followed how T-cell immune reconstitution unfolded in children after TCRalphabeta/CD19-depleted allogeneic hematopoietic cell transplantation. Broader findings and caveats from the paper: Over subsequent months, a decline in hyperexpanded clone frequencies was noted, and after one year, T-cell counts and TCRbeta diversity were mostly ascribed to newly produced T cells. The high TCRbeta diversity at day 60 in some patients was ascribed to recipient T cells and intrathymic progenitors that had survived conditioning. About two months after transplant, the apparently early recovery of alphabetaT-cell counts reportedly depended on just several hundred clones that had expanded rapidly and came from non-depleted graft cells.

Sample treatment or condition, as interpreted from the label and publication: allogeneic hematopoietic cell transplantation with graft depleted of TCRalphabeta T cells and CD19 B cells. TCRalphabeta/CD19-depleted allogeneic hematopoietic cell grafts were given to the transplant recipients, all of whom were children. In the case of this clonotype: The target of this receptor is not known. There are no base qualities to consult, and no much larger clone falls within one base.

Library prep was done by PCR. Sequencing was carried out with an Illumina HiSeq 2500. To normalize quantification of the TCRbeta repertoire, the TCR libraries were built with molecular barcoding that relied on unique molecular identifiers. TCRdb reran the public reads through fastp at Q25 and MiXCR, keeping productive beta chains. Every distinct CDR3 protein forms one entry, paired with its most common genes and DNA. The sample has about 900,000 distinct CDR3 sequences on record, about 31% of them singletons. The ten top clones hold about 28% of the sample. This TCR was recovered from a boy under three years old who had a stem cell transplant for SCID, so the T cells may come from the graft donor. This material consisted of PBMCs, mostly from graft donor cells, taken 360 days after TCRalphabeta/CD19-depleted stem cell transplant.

The DNA sequence reads TGCGCCAGCAGCCAAGGAACGGGACAGGTGGACTATGGCTACACCTTC. The translation is CASSQGTGQVDYGYTF. The chain joins TRBV4-3 to TRBJ1-2; 8 central bases correspond to TRBD1. Here V drops 1 base and J drops 3 bases, and the junction holds 7 bases not matched to any gene. From the cysteine through the phenylalanine, the CDR3 covers 16 amino acids. Only CDR3 DNA is held: 48 bases, read in frame from base 1. CDR1 and CDR2, looked up from the germline V gene, are LGHNA and YSLEER.